Sequencing of this T cell receptor beta chain was carried out in a study of PD-1 blockade in classical Hodgkin lymphoma. After removal of 6 bases from V and 6 bases from J, the junction contained 14 bases not matched to a gene. Looked up from germline, CDR1 is LNHDA and CDR2 is SQIVND (reference sequence). The CDR3 has 15 amino acids. Sequencing was performed with immunoSEQ multiplex PCR; in TCRdb, only in-frame clones are kept and a portion is missing. Counted here are around 91,000 clones, roughly 90% occurring once; the ten biggest clones make up roughly a fifth. Every one of the patients relapsed after autologous stem cell transplantation (brentuximab vedotin exposure was variable).

This rearrangement joins TRBV19 to TRBJ2-7; 7 bases line up with TRBD1. This clonotype originated in a human donor with classical Hodgkin lymphoma. The specimen comprised peripheral blood mononuclear cells (PBMCs), sampled at baseline. The CDR3 DNA follows: TGTGCCAGTAGAAAAACCTACCAGGGGGAAACCGAGCAGTACTTC. It yields the protein CASRKTYQGETEQYF.